This T cell receptor beta chain was documented in a study of tissue T cells after allogeneic stem cell transplantation. The assay was immunoSEQ multiplex PCR, and TCRdb's table has in-frame clones only and misses some. Of 8,800 or so clones in the sample, over 40% were seen once. Broader study findings: Which tissue TCRs were alloreactive or antigen-specific was not determined. Some clones might be persisting host cells. In patients and mice, blood and spleen missed much of tissue repertoire.

Germline CDR1 reads KGHPV; CDR2 reads FQNQEV (reference sequence). The CDR3 totals 14 residues. With V trimmed by 3 bases and J by 2 bases, 2 bases remained unmatched. Time point given: mouse harvest day 7 after allogeneic transplant. Mouse grafts combined 10^7 T-cell-depleted bone marrow cells with 10^6 splenic CD5+ T cells. This mouse GVHD model was MHC-mismatched B6 to BALB/c, profiled day 7 or 14. Concerning this clone: Its antigen is not identified. Here the gene names and germline are mouse. The observed sequence ends 1 residue before the CDR3 terminus, with the missing tail filled in from the germline J gene.

Sample: gut tissue. The clonotype comes from a female BALB/c mouse given C57BL/6 T cells with graft-versus-host disease after an allogeneic hematopoietic cell transplant. The chain links TRBV26 to TRBJ2-7; TRBD1 aligns across 9 bases. This chain's CDR3 is CASSLHRGPYEQYF. The covered CDR3 bases are TGTGCCAGCAGTCTCCACAGGGGGCCCTATGAACAGTAC. The complete variable domain, with remaining parts taken from reference TRBV26 and TRBJ2-7, reads NSKVIQTPRYLVKGQGQKAKMRCIPEKGHPVVFWYQQNKNNEFKFLINFQNQEVLQQIDMTEKRFSAECPSNSPCSLEIQSSEAGDSALYLCASSLHRGPYEQYFGPGTRLTVL.